The 23 T cell receptor beta chains below were found in one sample sequenced in a study of regulatory T cells in long-lasting Graves disease. CDR3 regions were amplified by Arm-PCR using iRepertoire HTBI primers to build TCR beta libraries. TCRdb processed the multiplex PCR reads anew with MiXCR; each CDR3 protein has one entry. The sample contains hundreds of thousands of distinct CDR3 sequences, approximately 15% of which appear only once. The time point is: newly diagnosed GD, antithyroid drugs for less than 3 months. The TCR library was made from RNA that had been extracted from PBMCs in TRIzol. This sample was shared with a second study, whose subject was T cells in Graves' hyperthyroidism and ophthalmopathy.

Sample: peripheral blood mononuclear cells (PBMCs), taken at new diagnosis, from a patient treated with antithyroid drugs. The origin of the receptors is a woman in her thirties with Graves disease.

This clonotype was counted many times. The chain carries TRBV12-3 or TRBV12-4 and TRBJ2-4, with 7 bases lining up with TRBD1. The CDR3 has 14 amino acids. Losses at the gene ends were 5 bases for V and 3 bases for J; bases not matched to a gene: 4. CDR3 protein: CASSETGSKNIQYF. The DNA for the CDR3 is TGTGCCAGCAGTGAGACAGGGAGCAAAAACATTCAGTACTTC.

This clonotype was observed a few times. The chain couples TRBV9 to TRBJ2-2; D is ambiguous. The CDR3 has 15 residues. Germline CDR1 is SGDLS and CDR2 is YYNGEE. V dropped 0 bases and J dropped 0 bases, with 6 bases sitting between them. The CDR3 nucleotides read TGTGCCAGCAGCGTAGTGCACGCGAACACCGGGGAGCTGTTTTTT. Protein sequence: CASSVVHANTGELFF.

A few counts support this clonotype. This rearrangement joins TRBV30 to TRBJ2-7; perhaps TRBD1 as D (6 bases). Germline lookup yields CDR1 GTSNPN and CDR2 SVGIG (reference sequence). Trimming stripped 3 bases from V and 3 bases from J, with 21 bases between. The CDR3 consists of 16 residues. The CDR3 spells CAWRKLTGLGYYEQYF. The CDR3 coding sequence is TGTGCCTGGAGGAAACTAACAGGGTTGGGGTACTACGAGCAGTACTTC.

Many counts were recorded for this clonotype. The CDR3 sequence is CASGSGQGNSPLHF. CDR3 coding DNA: TGTGCCTCAGGTTCGGGACAGGGTAATTCACCCCTCCACTTT. This rearrangement joins TRBV28 to TRBJ1-6; 9 bases fit TRBD1. CDR1 MDHEN and CDR2 SYDVKM come from the germline V gene. This CDR3 has 14 residues. V gave up 11 bases and J gave up 6 bases; unmatched junction bases: 8.

This clonotype was seen a few times. The rearrangement links TRBV13 to TRBJ2-1, with 9 positions matching TRBD1. Looked up from germline, CDR1 is PRHDT and CDR2 is FYEKMQ (reference sequence). There are 16 residues in the CDR3. J was trimmed by 5 bases and V by 4 bases; bases with no gene match: 9. Here the CDR3 reads CASSYDRDRANNEQFF. In nucleotides, the CDR3 is TGTGCCAGCAGCTACGACCGGGACAGGGCGAACAATGAGCAGTTCTTC.

The V call is TRBV19, the J call TRBJ2-3; D is tentatively TRBD1 or TRBD2 (5 bases each). Germline V gene data show CDR1 as LNHDA and CDR2 as SQIVND (reference sequence). Trimming removed 1 base at V and 5 bases at J, with 10 bases between. The CDR3 loop spans 14 amino acids. As DNA, the CDR3 is TGTGCCAGTAGTATAGGCAGGGAGAGAGATACGCAGTATTTT. Translated, it gives CASSIGRERDTQYF.

The CDR3 loop reads CASSNGQGIGTEAFF. The CDR3 DNA reads TGTGCCAGCTCAAATGGACAGGGTATTGGGACTGAAGCTTTCTTT. The chain combines TRBV18 with TRBJ1-1, with TRBD1 identical over 8 bases. This CDR3 is built from 15 residues. From germline, CDR1 is KGHSH and CDR2 LQKENI. V was clipped by 5 bases and J by 5 bases; unmatched bases: 10. The entire variable domain, with the rest obtained from reference TRBV18 and TRBJ1-1, is as follows: NAGVMQNPRHLVRRRGQEARLRCSPMKGHSHVYWYRQLPEEGLKFMVYLQKENIIDESGMPKERFSAEFPKEGPSILRIQQVVRGDSAAYFCASSNGQGIGTEAFFGQGTRLTVV.

This clonotype turned up a few times. The chain links TRBV29-1 to TRBJ2-7; TRBD1 agrees at 7 bases. The CDR3 consists of 14 residues. J was trimmed by 1 base and V by 5 bases; bases with no gene match: 8. The V gene's germline CDR1 is SQVTM and CDR2 ANQGSEA. The CDR3 spells CSVRSQGNSYEQYF. DNA for the CDR3: TGCAGCGTTCGGTCACAGGGGAATTCCTACGAGCAGTACTTC.

This clonotype was recorded a few times. V usage is TRBV28 and J usage is TRBJ1-6; TRBD1 agrees at 7 bases. V lost 8 bases, J lost 8 bases, and 6 bases stayed unmatched. The CDR3 has 13 amino acids. Per germline, CDR1 MDHEN and CDR2 SYDVKM. The CDR3 region is CASRQGFDSPLHF. As DNA, the CDR3 is TGTGCCAGCCGACAGGGATTTGATTCACCCCTCCACTTT.

This clonotype was recorded at least ten times. The genes are TRBV3-1 and TRBJ1-2; 9 bases line up with TRBD1. Germline values: CDR1 LGHDT, CDR2 YNNKEL (reference sequence). The CDR3 sequence is 13 residues long. With V trimmed by 6 bases and J by 8 bases, 7 bases remained unmatched. In nucleotides, the CDR3 is TGTGCCAGCAGTCCCGGGACAGGGAGGGGCTACACCTTC. Translated: CASSPGTGRGYTF.

The sample holds many counts of this clonotype. The V gene is TRBV20-1, the J gene TRBJ2-7; 10 nucleotides line up with TRBD2. This CDR3 is 14 amino acids long. The germline gives CDR1 DFQATT, CDR2 SNEGSKA (reference sequence). Trimming cost V 2 bases and J 2 bases; bases outside gene matches: 3. The CDR3 DNA reads TGCAGTGCTAGAATAGCGGGGGGCGCCTACGAGCAGTACTTC. Residues: CSARIAGGAYEQYF.

This clonotype has just a few counts. The rearrangement links TRBV24-1 to TRBJ2-2, with D possibly being TRBD2 (5 bases). This CDR3 is built from 16 residues. Trimming took off 0 bases at V and 1 base at J, with 8 bases between the two ends. The germline V gene has CDR1 KGHDR and CDR2 SFDVKD. The CDR3 DNA follows: TGTGCCACCAGTGATTTGGCCCGGGGGAACACCGGGGAGCTGTTTTTT. As protein: CATSDLARGNTGELFF.

This clonotype was seen repeatedly, ten times or more. This rearrangement joins TRBV7-3 to TRBJ2-7; D uncertain. The CDR3 has 13 amino acids. Deletions cut 2 bases from V and 5 bases from J, with 10 bases between. Germline-derived CDR1 and CDR2 are SGHTA and FQGTGA. The CDR3 reads CASSLLVSDEQYF. The DNA of the CDR3 is TGTGCCAGCAGCTTACTCGTTTCGGACGAGCAGTACTTC.

This clonotype was detected ten times or more. The gene calls are TRBV12-3 or TRBV12-4 and TRBJ1-6; 10 bases map to TRBD1. Trimming removed 6 bases from V and 7 bases from J; junction bases left unmatched: 6. This CDR3 has 15 amino acids. The CDR3 spells CASRGGQGYNSPLHF. The CDR3 bases are TGTGCCAGCAGGGGGGGACAGGGGTACAATTCACCCCTCCACTTT.

Ten or more counts support this clonotype. This chain links TRBV15 with TRBJ2-7; 13 nucleotides match TRBD2. Trimming removed 0 bases from V and 3 bases from J; junction bases left unmatched: 5. The germline gives CDR1 LNHNV, CDR2 YYDKDF (reference sequence). The CDR3 is made up of 17 amino acids. The CDR3 region is CATSRDIRTSGSYEQYF. The CDR3 bases are TGTGCCACCAGCAGAGATATTAGGACTAGCGGGAGCTACGAGCAGTACTTC.

V is TRBV30 and J is TRBJ1-4, with no clear D. The V end was cut by 8 bases, the J end by 5 bases, with 9 bases between. The length of the CDR3 is 11 residues. Germline CDR1 is GTSNPN and CDR2 is SVGIG (reference sequence). The CDR3 is CATVLNEKLFF. In DNA, the CDR3 is TGTGCCACAGTTCTCAATGAAAAACTGTTTTTT.

On this clonotype: The junction differs from germline at one of its ends, possibly a read error. The chain combines TRBV4-1 with TRBJ2-5, with 8 bases matching TRBD2. CDR3 size: 16 residues. Germline CDR1 reads MGHRA; CDR2 reads YSYEKL. CDR3 nucleotides: TGCGCCAGCAGCAAAGATAGGGACCGGGGGGGAGAGACCCAGTACTTC. This translates into CASSKDRDRGGETQYF.

This clonotype was seen ten or more times. The chain links TRBV20-1 to TRBJ1-1; D unclear. The V end was cut by 0 bases, the J end by 3 bases, with 5 bases between. This CDR3 comprises 12 residues. Germline V lookup: CDR1 DFQATT, CDR2 SNEGSKA (reference sequence). CDR3 coding DNA: TGCAGTGCTAGAGAGGGTCACACTGAAGCTTTCTTT. This translates into CSAREGHTEAFF.

The CDR3, as DNA: TGCGCCAGCAGCTTCAGAACGGAAAACACTGAAGCTTTCTTT. Translated, it gives CASSFRTENTEAFF. This chain uses TRBV5-1 with TRBJ1-1; the D is unclear. The V end was cut by 2 bases, the J end by 2 bases, with 10 bases between. This CDR3 has 14 residues. Germline CDR1 reads SGHRS; CDR2 reads YFSETQ.

This clonotype was seen more than once but under ten times. The rearrangement joins TRBV29-1 to TRBJ1-3, with unresolved D. Trimming left V 7 bases short and J 9 bases short, with 22 bases between. Germline values: CDR1 SQVTM, CDR2 ANQGSEA. The CDR3 contains 14 residues. CDR3 DNA: TGCAGCGCACAGACAAGTAGGCCGGGCGGCACCATATATTTT. Protein: CSAQTSRPGGTIYF.

This clonotype was recorded many times. The chain has TRBV7-2 and TRBJ2-3, with D possibly being TRBD1 or TRBD2 (5 bases each). This CDR3 has 12 amino acids. With 5 bases removed from V and 11 bases from J, the gap between germline ends came to 14 bases. Germline assignment: CDR1 SGHTA and CDR2 FQGNSA. This CDR3 is CASSQAEGRQYF. The DNA for the CDR3 is TGTGCCAGCAGCCAGGCCGAGGGGAGGCAGTATTTT.

V is TRBV30 and J is TRBJ1-2, with D perhaps matching TRBD1 (6 bases). The CDR3 totals 14 residues. Germline CDR1 reads GTSNPN; CDR2 reads SVGIG (reference sequence). V lost 0 bases and J lost 5, with 13 bases in between. The CDR3 nucleotides are TGTGCCTGGAGTGTTAGCGGGGGCAGGTATGGCTACACCTTC. It translates to CAWSVSGGRYGYTF.

This clonotype was found many times. The CDR3 sequence is CAISEEGVPYNEQFF. DNA for the CDR3: TGTGCCATCAGTGAAGAGGGAGTCCCCTACAATGAGCAGTTCTTC. This chain joins TRBV10-3 and TRBJ2-1, with D perhaps matching TRBD2 (5 bases). This CDR3 comprises 15 residues. Germline CDR1 and CDR2: ENHRY and SYGVKD. Trimming cost V 3 bases and J 2 bases, with 11 bases left between them.